The present T cell receptor beta chain was sequenced within a study of blood T cell repertoires in COVID-19 (dated by TCRdb to the early 2020s). About the full investigation: Samples covering the acute and convalescent phases of COVID-19 were provided by collaborators in the United States, Italy and Spain. Deeply sampled blood TCRbeta repertoires from subjects exposed to, actively infected with, or recovered from COVID-19 were included in the dataset. Where HLA class I and class II types were available, the types were taken from metadata supplied by the sample provider, not from assay-based typing. The repertoires were released in a freely available public database intended as a resource for research on the immune response to SARS-CoV-2. The material from the prospective study consisted of cDNA or gDNA derived from T cells, B-cell-depleted T cells, or PBMCs. The sample metadata nearly always contained a de-identified subject ID, COVID-19 status, age in years and sex. Samples were obtained from the ongoing ImmuneRACE study (first 160 participants) and from over a thousand subjects provided by 6 global collaborators.

The full study reports these points: The quantity of clinical and demographic metadata differed by source and by participant and was supplied without curation.

A remark on this clone: It lacks a known antigen. The sample holds no much larger clone one base away, and base qualities are not on file.

One collaborating source in Seattle enrolled patients while the patients were actively infected and followed the patients over time throughout the course of disease. The collaborating institutions used their own protocols to collect whole blood in K2EDTA tubes. For TCRbeta analysis, collaborator samples were shipped as frozen whole blood, as isolated PBMCs, or as DNA extracted from either sample type. TCRbeta CDR3 regions were amplified from genomic DNA by means of the immunoSEQ Assay, a bias-controlled multiplex PCR. Concerning the study's data processing: Nucleated cell counts per sample were estimated from amplification of reference gene primers within the assay. To quantify the absolute abundance of each unique TCRbeta CDR3 rearrangement, sequence reads were collapsed and filtered. For each sample, productive Simpson clonality was calculated as the square root of Simpson's diversity index over productive rearrangements. The table comes from immuneACCESS by way of TCRdb, which keeps in-frame sequences with V and J called. Part of the clones is missing from these tables; in studies checked, under half for an unresolved V gene and the rest for unknown reasons. That table is the source of V, J and clone size, and D and trimming were worked out from the DNA. Within this sample are about 280,000 clones, with 85% to 90% of them counted one time only. The top ten clones comprise about 10% of the sample.

V has 2 bases trimmed and J has 1 base trimmed; junction bases matching no gene number 13. The CDR3 spans 20 residues, from the cysteine through the phenylalanine. Only CDR3 DNA is held: 60 bases, read in frame from base 1. CDR1 and CDR2 are drawn from the germline V gene (reference sequence): SGHKS, YYEKEE. This chain is built from TRBV5-5 and TRBJ2-2; 11 central bases correspond to TRBD2. The source of this sequence is a woman between 25 and 40 years old with COVID-19, enrolled during active disease. Sequencing input: peripheral blood. The CDR3 here reads CASSFSLAPSGRKNTGELFF. The DNA sequence reads TGTGCCAGCAGCTTTTCGTTGGCCCCTAGCGGGAGGAAGAACACCGGGGAGCTGTTTTTT. The full variable domain, completed from the reference TRBV5-5 and TRBJ2-2 proteins outside the CDR3, reads DAGVTQSPTHLIKTRGQQVTLRCSPISGHKSVSWYQQVLGQGPQFIFQYYEKEERGRGNFPDRFSARQFPNYSSELNVNALLLGDSALYLCASSFSLAPSGRKNTGELFFGEGSRLTVL.